The next 5 T cell receptor beta chains were all read from a single sample in a study of response to subunit inactivated influenza vaccine. One entry per CDR3 protein, called by TCRdb with MiXCR from the RT-PCR reads. Of about 520,000 distinct CDR3 sequences in the sample, under 8.5% were seen once. Sequenced here: PBMCs from blood, sampled roughly 24 months after vaccination. All receptors derive from a man aged 50-75 years who received an inactivated influenza vaccine.

This clonotype has at least ten counts. The gene calls are TRBV29-1 and TRBJ2-1; no clear D. Germline lookup yields CDR1 SQVTM and CDR2 ANQGSEA. This CDR3 region has 14 residues. Trimming left V 2 bases short and J 10 bases short, with 18 bases between. The CDR3, as DNA: TGCAGCGTTGAAAGGGTGGCGGTATCCTGGGAGCAGTTCTTC. Amino acids: CSVERVAVSWEQFF.

This clonotype turned up a few times. The chain employs TRBV4-3 and TRBJ1-1, with TRBD1 as a possible D gene (5 bases). Germline loops: CDR1 LGHNA, CDR2 YSLEER. Trimming took 1 base from V and 4 from J, leaving 16 bases between them. The length of the CDR3 is 16 residues. The CDR3 DNA reads as TGCGCCAGCAGCCAAGGGGGATTTCAGGGCAGCACTGAAGCTTTCTTT. It yields the protein CASSQGGFQGSTEAFF.

This chain links TRBV28 with TRBJ2-1, with TRBD2 identical over 9 bases. Germline CDR1 MDHEN, CDR2 SYDVKM. V dropped 5 bases and J dropped 8; count of bases not matched to a gene: 16. The CDR3 totals 17 residues. CDR3 loop: CASSPHWERGVEDEQFF. CDR3 nucleotide sequence: TGTGCCAGCAGTCCGCATTGGGAGCGGGGGGTCGAGGATGAGCAGTTCTTC.

There are a few counts of this clonotype. J is TRBJ1-1 and V is TRBV5-1, with a tentative D call TRBD1 (6 bases). CDR3 length: 16 residues. Germline assignment: CDR1 SGHRS and CDR2 YFSETQ. Trimming left V 4 bases short and J 4 bases short, with 20 bases between. This CDR3 is CASSPTGQMGSTEAFF. In nucleotides, the CDR3 is TGCGCCAGCAGCCCGACGGGACAAATGGGAAGCACTGAAGCTTTCTTT.

The table lists this clonotype with many counts. V and J are TRBV11-2 and TRBJ2-7, with 8 positions matching TRBD2. In germline, CDR1 is SGHAT, CDR2 FQNNGV. Losses at the gene ends were 5 bases for V and 5 bases for J; bases not matched to a gene: 11. This CDR3 has 15 amino acids. The CDR3 sequence: CASSRISGVNNEQYF. For the CDR3, the DNA is TGTGCCAGCAGCCGAATTAGCGGGGTGAACAACGAGCAGTACTTC.